The 14 T cell receptor beta chains reported below all come from one sample, sequenced in a study of PD-L1 blockade in urothelial cancer. Time point specified: pretreatment peripheral blood. Produced via immunoSEQ multiplex PCR; TCRdb's table is partial and in-frame only. The table has about 87,000 clones, roughly 84% seen once; the top ten hold approximately 2.1%. This specimen consisted of PBMCs, obtained around atezolizumab (anti-PD-L1) treatment. These receptors all stem from a man aged 60-69 years with urothelial cancer.

The sample holds one count of this clone. The V call is TRBV5-1, the J call TRBJ2-7; 7 nucleotides align to TRBD2. The CDR3 runs to 14 residues. The V gene end was trimmed by 7 bases and the J gene end by 2 bases; junction bases not matched to a gene: 9. Looked up from germline, CDR1 is SGHRS and CDR2 is YFSETQ. CDR3 DNA: TGCGCCAGCTCGGGCCAGGGAGGGGCCTACGAGCAGTACTTC. It yields the protein CASSGQGGAYEQYF.

V and J are TRBV28 and TRBJ2-5; possible D gene TRBD1, 6 bases. With 7 bases removed from V and 2 bases from J, the gap between germline ends came to 11 bases. CDR1 MDHEN and CDR2 SYDVKM come from the germline V gene. The CDR3 consists of 13 residues. The DNA of the CDR3 is TGTGCCAGCACAGACAGGTTACAAGAGACCCAGTACTTC. Its protein is CASTDRLQETQYF.

This chain links TRBV5-1 with TRBJ2-7; TRBD2 matches at 12 bases. Per germline, CDR1 SGHRS and CDR2 YFSETQ. V shed 0 bases, J shed 6 bases, and the junction held 7 bases outside the gene matches. CDR3 size: 16 residues. CDR3 loop: CASSLVLAGGMGEQYF. CDR3 in DNA: TGCGCCAGCAGCTTGGTACTAGCGGGAGGAATGGGCGAGCAGTACTTC.

The chain has TRBV2 and TRBJ2-2, with 8 bases fitting TRBD1. Germline assignment: CDR1 SNHLY and CDR2 FYNNEI. This CDR3 spans 16 amino acids. J gave up 7 bases and V 6 bases, and 13 bases lay outside the gene matches. CDR3 DNA: TGTGCCAGCAGGACAGGGGAGTCTGAGAAGGGCGGGGAGCTGTTTTTT. It codes for CASRTGESEKGGELFF.

The chain combines TRBV19 with TRBJ1-3, with TRBD1 matching 8 bases. With V trimmed by 4 bases and J by 0 bases, 2 bases remained unmatched. Germline V gives CDR1 LNHDA, CDR2 SQIVND (reference sequence). The CDR3 is made up of 15 amino acids. The CDR3 reads CASSRQGISGNTIYF. The CDR3 DNA reads as TGTGCCAGTAGTAGACAGGGGATCTCTGGAAACACCATATATTTT.

This clone appeared a single time. The rearrangement links TRBV4-1 to TRBJ1-4; a weak D match, TRBD1 (6 bases). This CDR3 has 20 residues. V shed 8 bases and J shed 2 bases, with 30 bases lying between them. The germline gives CDR1 MGHRA, CDR2 YSYEKL. CDR3 sequence reads: CASPDSCLSLSPVTNEKLFF. CDR3 DNA sequence: TGCGCCAGCCCGGACAGTTGTCTTTCCCTTTCCCCCGTTACTAATGAAAAACTGTTTTTT.

The genes are TRBV29-1 and TRBJ2-1, with a tentative D call TRBD2 (6 bases). The V gene lost 3 bases and the J gene lost 6 bases, with 9 bases spanning the gap. The CDR3 length is 12 residues. The germline CDR1 and CDR2 sequences are SQVTM and ANQGSEA. The CDR3 DNA is TGCAGCGTTGAGGGGGGAACCAATGAGCAGTTCTTC. Translation: CSVEGGTNEQFF.

V gene TRBV7-3 combines with J gene TRBJ2-5, with 7 positions matching TRBD2. This CDR3 is 16 amino acids long. With V trimmed by 3 bases and J by 5 bases, 12 bases remained unmatched. Germline V gives CDR1 SGHTA, CDR2 FQGTGA. The CDR3: CASSFFQRGPGETQYF. The CDR3 nucleotides are TGTGCCAGCAGCTTTTTTCAGCGGGGACCCGGGGAGACCCAGTACTTC.

V and J are TRBV9 and TRBJ2-3, with 7 bases identical to TRBD2. There are 15 residues in the CDR3. Unmatched junction bases numbered 9, after V lost 0 bases and J lost 8 bases. Germline values: CDR1 SGDLS, CDR2 YYNGEE. CDR3 DNA sequence: TGTGCCAGCAGCGTAGCGGACGGGAGGCCTGGTACGCAGTATTTT. This encodes CASSVADGRPGTQYF.

The CDR3 reads CASSPLSGEQYF. The DNA of the CDR3 is TGTGCCAGCAGCCCTCTCAGCGGGGAGCAGTACTTC. V is TRBV5-6 and J is TRBJ2-7; D possibly corresponds to TRBD2 (6 bases). Germline assignment: CDR1 SGHDT and CDR2 YYEEEE. Deletions cut 4 bases from V and 7 bases from J, with 12 bases between. The CDR3 consists of 12 residues.

The rearrangement joins TRBV10-3 to TRBJ2-3; TRBD2 matches at 9 bases. The germline V gene has CDR1 ENHRY and CDR2 SYGVKD. The CDR3 totals 14 residues. After removal of 7 bases from V and 4 bases from J, the junction contained 6 bases not matched to a gene. The CDR3 sequence: CAINRGGAADTQYF. For the CDR3, the DNA is TGTGCCATCAACCGCGGGGGGGCGGCAGATACGCAGTATTTT.

The chain employs TRBV6-5 and TRBJ1-1, with TRBD1 as a possible D gene (5 bases). V was cut by 2 bases and J by 2 bases, with 9 bases left in between. Per the germline V gene, CDR1 is MNHEY and CDR2 is SVGAGI. The CDR3 contains 14 residues. CDR3 bases: TGTGCCAGCAGTTACGCACGGACAAACACTGAAGCTTTCTTT. Translated, it gives CASSYARTNTEAFF.

The DNA of the CDR3 is TGTGCCAGCAGTCATAGGGTCGGGACAGGGAACTACGAGCAGTACTTC. Translation: CASSHRVGTGNYEQYF. The chain recombines TRBV6-6 with TRBJ2-7, with 9 nucleotides matching TRBD1. CDR3 length equals 16 residues. V lost 5 bases, J lost 3 bases, and 11 bases stayed unmatched. CDR1 is MNHNY, CDR2 SVGAGI, per germline (reference sequence).

The rearrangement joins TRBV30 to TRBJ2-3; 12 bases are a match to TRBD2. In germline, CDR1 is GTSNPN, CDR2 SVGIG (reference sequence). This CDR3 has 16 residues. V lost 3 bases and J lost 4; bases outside the gene matches: 8. The CDR3 reads CAWSLAGGGRADTQYF. The CDR3 nucleotides are TGTGCCTGGAGCCTAGCGGGGGGGGGTCGTGCAGATACGCAGTATTTT.